A selection of T cell receptor beta chains follows, all from one sample in a study of OX40 agonist ivuxolimab in advanced cancers. The method was immunoSEQ multiplex PCR; TCRdb's version includes in-frame clones alone and lacks a portion of them. The sample records just over 60,000 clones, 80% to 95% being singletons. The specimen comprised CD4+ or CD8+ T cells sorted from blood, sampled in a trial of the OX40 agonist ivuxolimab. The receptor source for this set is an adult with an advanced solid tumor such as melanoma, head and neck, liver or kidney cancer. The CDR3 runs from the conserved cysteine through the conserved F or W. D genes are given only for firm matches. Not all rows give a size; the values are once, few, many and, for expanded clones, a class.

v_gene,abundance,d_gene,j_gene,CDR3nt,CDR3aa
TRBV27,NA,TRBD1,TRBJ2-7,TGTGCCAGCAGTCAGGGGGCAACCTACGAGCAGTACTTC,CASSQGATYEQYF
TRBV4-1,NA,TRBD1,TRBJ2-5,TGCGCCAGCAGCGCCGGCGAGGGGGCGACGTCCCAGTACTTC,CASSAGEGATSQYF
TRBV28,NA,NA,TRBJ2-1,TGTGCCAGCAGGGAAGGCGGGACTTCGGGGAATGAGCAGTTCTTC,CASREGGTSGNEQFF
TRBV29-1,NA,NA,TRBJ2-7,TGCAGCGTTGGGGAAATTGGATACGAGCAGTACTTC,CSVGEIGYEQYF
TRBV11-2,NA,NA,TRBJ1-2,TGTGCCAGCACCGGGGGGGACCTCAGATCCTATGGCTACACCTTC,CASTGGDLRSYGYTF
TRBV9,NA,TRBD1,TRBJ1-4,TGTGCCAGCAGCGCCCGGGACAGGGATGAAAAACTGTTTTTT,CASSARDRDEKLFF
TRBV5-1,NA,NA,TRBJ2-1,TGCGCCAGCAGCCTGAAACGCACCTACAATGAGCAGTTCTTC,CASSLKRTYNEQFF
TRBV9,NA,TRBD1,TRBJ2-1,TGTGCCAGCAGCCCAAACCGGGACAGGGGGCGGAATGAGCAGTTCTTC,CASSPNRDRGRNEQFF
TRBV29-1,once,NA,TRBJ1-1,TGCAGCGTTGTTAAGGGTGAGACTGAAGCTTTCTTT,CSVVKGETEAFF
TRBV27,NA,NA,TRBJ2-7,TGTGCCAGCAGTTTAGGGCTAGCGAGCGGGGAGCAGTACTTC,CASSLGLASGEQYF
TRBV5-6,NA,NA,TRBJ2-7,TGTGCCAGCAGCCGACCAGACAGAGCGGTCTACGAGCAGTACTTC,CASSRPDRAVYEQYF
TRBV27,NA,NA,TRBJ2-5,TGTGCCAGCAGTTCTGTGGAGAACCAGAAGACCCAGTACTTC,CASSSVENQKTQYF
TRBV6-5,NA,TRBD2,TRBJ2-3,TGTGCCAGCAGTTATTCCGGACTAGCGGGAGAAGATACGCAGTATTTT,CASSYSGLAGEDTQYF
TRBV27,NA,TRBD2,TRBJ2-1,TGTGCCAGCCGCAGGACTAGCGGAACCCCGGGCTCCTACAATGAGCAGTTCTTC,CASRRTSGTPGSYNEQFF
TRBV7-9,NA,NA,TRBJ2-1,TGTGCCAGCAGCTTAGTGGGAGTGGGCAATGAGCAGTTCTTC,CASSLVGVGNEQFF
TRBV5-1,NA,TRBD2,TRBJ2-5,TGCGCCAGCAGCTTCGGACTAGCGGGAGAAGAGACCCAGTACTTC,CASSFGLAGEETQYF
TRBV29-1,NA,NA,TRBJ1-1,TGCAGCGTATCTTTGGGGATGAACACTGAAGCTTTCTTT,CSVSLGMNTEAFF
TRBV15,once,TRBD2,TRBJ2-5,TGTGCCACCAGCAGGAGGACTAGCTTCCAAGAGACCCAGTACTTC,CATSRRTSFQETQYF
TRBV15,NA,NA,TRBJ2-1,TGTGCCACCAGCAGGGACCTAGAGGTTGAGCAGTTCTTC,CATSRDLEVEQFF
TRBV27,NA,TRBD2,TRBJ2-2,TGTGCCAGCAGTATTTATGCGGGACTAGCGGCGAACACCGGGGAGCTGTTTTTT,CASSIYAGLAANTGELFF
TRBV13,NA,TRBD1,TRBJ1-1,TGTGCCAGCAGCCAAATTACAGGGGCCGGAGAAGCTTTCTTT,CASSQITGAGEAFF
TRBV5-1,NA,TRBD2,TRBJ2-3,TGCGCCAGCAGCTGGGACAGGGAACTAGCGGGAGGGCCGTTTACAGATACGCAGTATTTT,CASSWDRELAGGPFTDTQYF
TRBV18,NA,TRBD1,TRBJ2-1,TGTGCCAGCTCACCGAGGGACAGGACGACAGCCTACTTAGACAATGAGCAGTTCTTC,CASSPRDRTTAYLDNEQFF
TRBV7-2,NA,NA,TRBJ2-3,TGTGCCAGCACCTACACGGACTACGCCCAGTCAGATACGCAGTATTTT,CASTYTDYAQSDTQYF
TRBV27,NA,NA,TRBJ2-1,TGTGCCAGCAGTCTGGATAGCGACAATGAGCAGTTCTTC,CASSLDSDNEQFF
TRBV7-6,NA,NA,TRBJ1-4,TGTGCCAGCAGCTTATCTCAGGGAAATGAAAAACTGTTTTTT,CASSLSQGNEKLFF
TRBV7-9,NA,NA,TRBJ2-1,TGTGCCAGCCACACCGGACAGTTGGACTCTTTGGGGTACAATGAGCAGTTCTTC,CASHTGQLDSLGYNEQFF
TRBV23-1,NA,NA,TRBJ1-5,TGCGCCAGCAGGGAGTATAGCAATCAGCCCCAGCATTTT,CASREYSNQPQHF
TRBV19,NA,NA,TRBJ1-1,TGTGCCAGTATCGGTTGGGACGGGGCGAACACTGAAGCTTTCTTT,CASIGWDGANTEAFF
TRBV13,once,NA,TRBJ1-4,TGTGCCAGCAGCATGGGCCGGGGAGGAGGGGAAAAACTGTTTTTT,CASSMGRGGGEKLFF
TRBV27,NA,NA,TRBJ2-5,TGTGCCAGCAGTTCCCCCGGTGGAGGGGAGACCCAGTACTTC,CASSSPGGGETQYF
TRBV7-9,NA,NA,TRBJ1-2,TGTGCCAGCAGCGCGACGGGCGCAGGTTTGGGCTACACCTTC,CASSATGAGLGYTF
TRBV7-9,NA,TRBD1,TRBJ1-2,TGTGCCAGCAGGAACGACCCACAGGGGGGCTACACCTTC,CASRNDPQGGYTF
TRBV7-8,NA,NA,TRBJ2-7,TGTGCCAGCAGCTTAGGGGTGGGGGTCTACGAGCAGTACTTC,CASSLGVGVYEQYF
TRBV27,NA,NA,TRBJ2-1,TGTGCCAGCAGGTTCGGCCATGAGCAGTTCTTC,CASRFGHEQFF
TRBV10-3,once,TRBD1,TRBJ2-7,TGTGCCATCAGTGACCCCGACAGGGCCCACGAGCAGTACTTC,CAISDPDRAHEQYF
TRBV4-2,NA,NA,TRBJ2-1,TGTGCCAGCAGCCAAGATTTAGGATCCTACAATGAGCAGTTCTTC,CASSQDLGSYNEQFF
TRBV10-2,NA,NA,TRBJ2-4,TGCGCCAGCAGGTTAGACGGATCGGACATTCAGTACTTC,CASRLDGSDIQYF
TRBV6-4,NA,TRBD2,TRBJ2-1,TGTGCCAGCAGTGATGACAGCGGGAGCTCCTACAATGAGCAGTTCTTC,CASSDDSGSSYNEQFF
TRBV5-5,NA,TRBD2,TRBJ2-3,TGTGCCAGCAGCTTAGGACTAGCAGGGGTCATGGATACGCAGTATTTT,CASSLGLAGVMDTQYF
TRBV4-1,NA,NA,TRBJ1-5,TGCGCCAGCAGCCCCATCCGGGGAGATAGCAATCAGCCCCAGCATTTT,CASSPIRGDSNQPQHF
TRBV7-2,NA,TRBD2,TRBJ2-7,TGTGCCAGCAGCTTTTATAGCGGGAGCTCCTACGAGCAGTACTTC,CASSFYSGSSYEQYF
TRBV27,NA,NA,TRBJ2-1,TGTGCCAGCAGTCCACAGACTAGTTCCGAGCAGTTCTTC,CASSPQTSSEQFF
TRBV11-2,NA,TRBD2,TRBJ2-1,TGTGCCAGCAGTTTTAGCGGGAGGGTCGACTACAATGAGCAGTTCTTC,CASSFSGRVDYNEQFF
TRBV5-1,once,NA,TRBJ1-1,TGCGCCAGCACCCTTGGCACTAATACTGAAGCTTTCTTT,CASTLGTNTEAFF
TRBV5-5,NA,TRBD1,TRBJ1-2,TGTGCCAGCAGCTTCCTGACAGGGTCTGGCTACACCTTC,CASSFLTGSGYTF
TRBV4-3,NA,TRBD1,TRBJ1-5,TGCGCCAGCAGCCAAGACAGGGGGTTGGGTCAGCCCCAGCATTTT,CASSQDRGLGQPQHF
TRBV6-5,NA,TRBD2,TRBJ2-7,TGTGCCAGCAGCCGAGGACTAGCGGGACCCTACGAGCAGTACTTC,CASSRGLAGPYEQYF
TRBV21-1,NA,NA,TRBJ2-1,TGTGCCAGCAGCAAGAGGCCCGGGGGTAACCATGAGCAGTTCTTC,CASSKRPGGNHEQFF
TRBV7-9,NA,NA,TRBJ2-5,TGTGCCAGCAGCTCCGGGTCGTCCGCGACCCAGTACTTC,CASSSGSSATQYF
TRBV7-7,NA,NA,TRBJ2-6,TGTGCCAGCAGCCCCCTTCCGACACCTGTCTCTGGGGCCAACGTCCTGACTTTC,CASSPLPTPVSGANVLTF